This T cell receptor (beta chain) comes out of a study of vaccination effects on CD4 cells after COVID-19 (dated by TCRdb to 2021 to 2024). Some background on the complete study: Participants received two doses of either the BNT162b2 or the mRNA-1273 mRNA SARS-CoV-2 vaccine. SARS-CoV-2 spike-specific CD4+ TCR repertoires from before and after mRNA vaccination were compared in COVID-19 convalescent patients and in infection-naive vaccine recipients. A total of 10 COVID-19 convalescent patients and a few SARS-CoV-2-naive healthy vaccine recipients were included in the full study. Cultures from other donors in the study were sequenced with the Oncomine TCR Beta short-read assay on an Illumina iSeq 100. Summary of the overall study and its limitations: Clones induced by infection and clones induced by vaccination both contracted markedly at late timepoints after vaccination, which fits with T cell responses waning over time. In healthy vaccine recipients, vaccine-induced clones were almost all SARS-CoV-2 mono-reactive, with only 1 of 255 cross-reactive with common cold coronaviruses. Only a small number of convalescent patients were included, and no early post-infection timepoints were available, which limited the study.

In the ViraFEST assay, PBMC were stimulated with viral peptide pools, and antigen-specific CD4+ T cell clonotypes were then identified by expansion using TCR sequencing. After around ten days of culture, CD4+ T cells were isolated with the EasySep CD4+ T cell isolation kit. Healthy vaccine recipients had no prior SARS-CoV-2 infection, confirmed by negative nucleocapsid antibodies before and after vaccination. A few million PBMC per well were cultured in IMDM with around 5% human AB serum, roughly 10 IU/ml IL-2 and gentamicin, plus 10 ug/ml peptides. Half of the culture medium was replaced with fresh IL-2-containing medium on days 3 and 7. Each peptide stimulation condition was cultured in triplicate wells unless otherwise noted. Using Ficoll-Paque Plus gradient centrifugation, PBMC were separated from whole blood and then either used fresh or cryopreserved at -140C. The overlapping peptide pools covered the spike proteins of SARS-CoV-2 and of the common cold coronaviruses HCoV-NL63, HCoV-OC43 and HCoV-229E. Genomic DNA was extracted from cultured CD4+ T cells with the QIAamp micro DNA kit.

Relative to germline, V is 0 bases shorter and J is 5 bases shorter, with 7 bases between their ends. Reading from cysteine to phenylalanine, the CDR3 counts 13 amino acids. Solely the CDR3 DNA is kept, with 39 bases framed from the first base. Looking up the germline V gene (reference sequence) yields CDR1 SEHNR and CDR2 FQNEAQ. A remark on this clone: Its antigen remains undetermined. Within one base of it there is no much larger clone, and no base qualities were kept.

The library was produced with the immunoSEQ multiplex PCR assay. TCR beta CDR3 sequencing was performed on DNA from the cultured, isolated CD4+ T cells. Per the authors' processing: Non-productive TCR sequences were removed, reads were trimmed to the CDR3 region, and CDR3s of at least 7 amino acids were retained. Antigen-specific clonotypes were identified with the MANAFEST web app by comparing expansion in peptide wells against reference cultures. Positive clones required FDR<0.05 expansion versus reference and all other wells, odds ratio above 5, and frequency above 0.1% in two replicate wells. A clonotype was called cross-reactive if it was significantly expanded both in SARS-CoV-2 spike wells and in at least one common cold coronavirus spike condition. CDR3 similarity was assessed by Levenshtein distance with the stringdist R package, and unrooted trees were built with ape in R 3.6.1. TCRdb carries this immuneACCESS record with in-frame sequences only. Its versions omit some clonotypes, under half of them owing to an unresolved V gene in the studies checked, with the rest unexplained. That table is the source of V, J and clone size, and D and trimming were worked out from the DNA. This sample lists tens of thousands of clones; 65% to 75% were detected once. Around 3.3% of the sample belongs to the ten largest clones.

This receptor chain uses TRBV7-9 and TRBJ1-1; TRBD1 is perhaps the D gene, given 5 matching bases. The receptor was isolated from a human donor who received a COVID-19 vaccine. The source was CD4+ T cells from PBMCs cultured with SARS-CoV-2 spike peptides, collected before COVID-19 vaccination. Taken with the paper, the label for cell subset or site translates to: SARS-CoV-2 spike overlapping peptide pool stimulation. The CDR3 loop reads CASSLAGETEAFF. The DNA sequence is TGTGCCAGCAGCTTAGCAGGGGAGACTGAAGCTTTCTTT.